This TCR beta chain derives from a study of technical replicates of blood from a handful of donors. Using immunoSEQ multiplex PCR, the repertoire was profiled, and TCRdb retains in-frame clones only, with some absent. Among 55,000 to 80,000 clones listed, around 97% were seen once. Trimming removed 6 bases from V and 1 base from J; junction bases left unmatched: 3. The germline CDR1 and CDR2 sequences are SQVTM and ANQGSEA. The CDR3 is 12 residues long. The chain uses TRBV29-1 and TRBJ2-7; 7 bases line up with TRBD1. The sequenced sample consisted of T cells isolated from PBMCs. The sequence came from a human donor in good health. CDR3 bases: TGCAGCGTGAAGACAGGGTCCTACGAGCAGTACTTC. This codes for CSVKTGSYEQYF.